The clone carrying this T cell receptor (beta chain) occurred once. Its antigen is currently unknown. The data stem from a study of OX40 agonist ivuxolimab in advanced cancers. Study-wide results and limits: Certain nonresponding patients likewise had low normalized T-cell clonal expansion.

Patients had blood sampled at baseline and again on cycle 4 day 1 and cycle 7 day 1. Sequencing used immunoSEQ multiplex PCR; TCRdb keeps in-frame clones, though not all of them. The table has 36,000 or so clones, about 81% seen once; the top ten hold about a fifth. This TCR was recovered from an adult with an advanced solid tumor such as melanoma, head and neck, liver or kidney cancer. This sample comprised CD4+ or CD8+ T cells sorted from blood, obtained in a trial of the OX40 agonist ivuxolimab.

CDR3 sequence: CASSKTGLAGGEQFF. DNA of the CDR3: TGTGCCAGCAGCAAAACTGGACTAGCGGGGGGTGAGCAGTTCTTC. The chain uses TRBV11-2 and TRBJ2-1; 14 nucleotides align to TRBD2. The CDR3 spans 15 residues. CDR1 and CDR2 from the germline V gene are SGHAT and FQNNGV. V gave up 5 bases and J gave up 9 bases; unmatched junction bases: 6.